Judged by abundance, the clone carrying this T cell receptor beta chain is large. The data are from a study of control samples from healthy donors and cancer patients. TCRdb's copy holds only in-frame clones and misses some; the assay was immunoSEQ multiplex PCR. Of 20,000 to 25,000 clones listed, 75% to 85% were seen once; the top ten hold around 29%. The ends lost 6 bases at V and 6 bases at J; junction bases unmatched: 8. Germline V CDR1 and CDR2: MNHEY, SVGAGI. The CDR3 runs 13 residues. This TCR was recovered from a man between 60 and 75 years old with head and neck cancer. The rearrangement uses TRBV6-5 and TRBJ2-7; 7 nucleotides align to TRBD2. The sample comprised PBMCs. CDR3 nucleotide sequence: TGTGCCAGCAGGGGAGGGGCCTCTGGCGAGCAGTACTTC. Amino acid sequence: CASRGGASGEQYF.